This TCR beta chain was captured by sequencing in a study of T cells in Graves' hyperthyroidism and ophthalmopathy. This clonotype has a handful of counts. This CDR3 has 15 amino acids. Germline loops: CDR1 LNHDA, CDR2 SQIVND (reference sequence). V lost 5 bases, J lost 4 bases, and 8 bases stayed unmatched. It was RNA transcripts that yielded the amplified TCR beta CDR3 regions. A first-round RT-PCR of the TCR CDR3 used the HTBI primer set. TCRdb processed the multiplex PCR reads anew with MiXCR; each CDR3 protein has one entry. The data contain around 700,000 distinct CDR3 sequences, 18% of them singletons.

The sequence was obtained from a woman in her fifties or sixties with Graves' hyperthyroidism that later progressed to Graves' ophthalmopathy. The chain combines TRBV19 with TRBJ2-5, with 9 bases that match TRBD1. The sample comprised blood. The CDR3 DNA reads as TGTGCCAGTAGTTCCACTGGGACAGGGACAGAGACCCAGTACTTC. It codes for CASSSTGTGTETQYF.